A single count supports the clone carrying this TCR beta chain. Clones were sequenced by immunoSEQ multiplex PCR, and TCRdb holds only the in-frame ones, with some missing. Counted here are some 200,000 clones, just under 95% occurring once; the ten biggest clones make up around 0.067%. This sample was included in a study of shared clonotypes between healthy human individuals. Whole-study context: The people who gave samples were a couple of women and a few men aged 18 to 49. CD4 naive and memory got three plates each, CD8 naive two, CD8 memory one.

CDR3 length: 15 residues. From germline, CDR1 is MDHEN and CDR2 SYDVKM. V was pared by 7 bases and J by 0 bases, with 4 bases of the junction left unmatched. Sequencing was carried out using naive CD4+ T cells sorted from blood. Sample subset: CD45RA+ positively selected. The chain couples TRBV28 to TRBJ2-1, with TRBD1 matching 9 bases. This clonotype originated in a woman in her 30s in good health. As DNA, the CDR3 is TGTGCCAGCACCCCGGGACAGGGCTCCTACAATGAGCAGTTCTTC. This sequence encodes CASTPGQGSYNEQFF.